This T cell receptor beta chain was observed in a study of blood T cell repertoires in COVID-19. Study as a whole: Sources were T cells, B-cell-depleted T cells, or PBMCs; the material itself was cDNA or gDNA.

The V end lost 1 base, the J end lost 8 bases, and 8 bases lay between the germline ends. Germline loops: CDR1 DFQATT, CDR2 SNEGSKA (reference sequence). The CDR3 length is 11 residues. Each participant's cohort was designated according to participant-reported clinical history. Two negative PCRs, clearance, or symptom resolution had been documented for recovered Cohort 3 donors. Only in-frame clones appear in the TCRdb table, and some are missing; sequencing was by immunoSEQ multiplex PCR. The sample has fewer than 200,000 clones, 88% seen once. Sequencing input: PBMCs or T cells enriched from blood (not recorded which). This TCR derives from a woman younger than 35 who had recovered from COVID-19. V and J are TRBV20-1 and TRBJ1-1; D unresolved. DNA for the CDR3: TGCAGTGCTAGAGGAACTCACGAAGCTTTCTTT. It translates to CSARGTHEAFF.